Described below is a single TCR beta chain sequence and its context. Its antigen is still unknown. This CDR3 is also generated by other DNA sequences in the sample. As the sequencing template, cDNA was produced by extracting RNA and reverse transcribing it. Here immunoSEQ multiplex PCR was the method, and the copy in TCRdb shows in-frame clones only, minus some. The sample contains 100,000 to 150,000 clones, 49% of which appear only once. The CDR3 loop spans 14 amino acids. CDR1 and CDR2 from the germline V gene are SGDLS and YYNGEE. V lost 2 bases to trimming and J lost 0 bases, with 7 bases between them. This specimen belongs to a study of CD8+ T cells in alopecia areata. Points from the study as a whole: Normal scalp had lower clonality than lesional scalp, with alopecia totalis/universalis lesions showing this most strongly. Alphabeta T cells residing in normal skin are also sequenced in scalp samples.

V usage is TRBV9 and J usage is TRBJ2-3; D not certain. The sample in question was CD8+ T cells sorted from blood, obtained at week 0. This receptor was identified in a human donor with alopecia areata. DNA of the CDR3: TGTGCCAGCAGCGTCTCGGGTAGCACAGATACGCAGTATTTT. It translates to CASSVSGSTDTQYF.